What follows are 22 T cell receptor beta chains derived from one specimen sequenced in a study of blood T cell repertoires in COVID-19. Measured with immunoSEQ multiplex PCR; TCRdb has only the in-frame clones, and not every one. The sample records 200,000 to 250,000 clones, around 84% being singletons. The specimen was peripheral blood. The receptors were sampled from a man aged 30 to 39 with active or convalescent COVID-19.

V is TRBV6-6 and J is TRBJ2-2, with 8 bases identical to TRBD2. Germline values: CDR1 MNHNY, CDR2 SVGAGI (reference sequence). Trimming removed 0 bases from V and 4 bases from J; junction bases left unmatched: 4. This CDR3 is 16 amino acids long. The CDR3 spells CASSYSRGDGTGELFF. The CDR3 nucleotides are TGTGCCAGCAGTTACTCGCGGGGGGATGGCACCGGGGAGCTGTTTTTT.

The chain recombines TRBV28 with TRBJ2-7; 8 nucleotides line up with TRBD2. The CDR3 extends over 15 amino acids. Germline-derived CDR1 and CDR2 are MDHEN and SYDVKM. V gave up 2 bases and J gave up 3 bases; unmatched junction bases: 6. For the CDR3, the DNA is TGTGCCAGCAGTTTACTGGCGGGGGGTAGCTACGAGCAGTACTTC. Protein product: CASSLLAGGSYEQYF.

This clone was seen only once. The CDR3 region has the DNA TGTGCCAGCAACAGGGTAGGGTGGGGCGAGCAGTACTTC. Its protein is CASNRVGWGEQYF. The chain uses TRBV28 and TRBJ2-7, with a tentative D call TRBD1 (6 bases). The CDR3 covers 13 residues. V was shortened by 7 bases and J by 6 bases, with 16 bases between the two germline ends. Germline CDR1 MDHEN, CDR2 SYDVKM.

The CDR3 DNA reads as TGTGCCAGCAGCTTAGGTCCTAGCGGGACCTACGAGCAGTACTTC. Its translation: CASSLGPSGTYEQYF. J is TRBJ2-7 and V is TRBV7-2; TRBD2 matches 9 bases. The trim removed 1 base at V and 2 bases at J, leaving 3 bases unmatched. Germline CDR1 SGHTA, CDR2 FQGNSA. The CDR3 has 15 amino acids.

This clone came up once. This chain connects TRBV19 to TRBJ1-6, with D possibly being TRBD1 (5 bases). V lost 8 bases, J lost 8 bases, and 16 bases lay in between. CDR1 LNHDA and CDR2 SQIVND come from the germline V gene (reference sequence). The CDR3 runs 14 residues. The CDR3 sequence is CASSLSWGDSPLHF. As DNA, the CDR3 is TGTGCCAGTTCCTTATCTTGGGGGGATTCACCCCTCCACTTT.

The V call is TRBV19, the J call TRBJ2-3; TRBD2 matches at 10 bases. The CDR3 extends over 16 amino acids. V gave up 6 bases and J gave up 3 bases; unmatched junction bases: 9. In germline, CDR1 is LNHDA, CDR2 SQIVND (reference sequence). CDR3 sequence reads: CASRQAGGIGTDTQYF. In nucleotides, the CDR3 is TGTGCCAGTAGACAAGCGGGGGGGATCGGTACAGATACGCAGTATTTT.

V is TRBV5-4 and J is TRBJ2-5; TRBD2 aligns across 8 bases. There are 17 residues in the CDR3. The germline gives CDR1 SGHNT, CDR2 YYREEE (reference sequence). Trimming took 2 bases from V and 3 from J; bases not matched to a gene: 12. For the CDR3, the DNA is TGTGCCAGCAGCTTACCGGGGGGGCTTTTTGATAAAGAGACCCAGTACTTC. It encodes CASSLPGGLFDKETQYF.

V usage is TRBV5-4 and J usage is TRBJ2-7; 7 positions agree with TRBD1. The CDR3 has 15 residues. J gave up 1 base and V 4 bases, and 8 bases lay outside the gene matches. Germline assignment: CDR1 SGHNT and CDR2 YYREEE (reference sequence). The CDR3 reads CASSKPGTESYEQYF. CDR3 DNA sequence: TGTGCCAGCAGCAAGCCCGGGACAGAGTCCTACGAGCAGTACTTC. The entire variable domain, with the rest obtained from reference TRBV5-4 and TRBJ2-7, is as follows: ETGVTQSPTHLIKTRGQQVTLRCSSQSGHNTVSWYQQALGQGPQFIFQYYREEENGRGNFPPRFSGLQFPNYSSELNVNALELDDSALYLCASSKPGTESYEQYFGPGTRLTVT.

J is TRBJ2-2 and V is TRBV5-5; D is unclear. V was trimmed by 4 bases and J by 5 bases, leaving 9 bases between them. The CDR3 has 13 amino acids. Germline-derived CDR1 and CDR2 are SGHKS and YYEKEE (reference sequence). CDR3 in DNA: TGTGCCAGCAGCCGACTGGTAACCGGGGAGCTGTTTTTT. Amino acid sequence: CASSRLVTGELFF.

The chain uses TRBV19 and TRBJ1-1; D is perhaps TRBD1 (5 bases). Germline loops: CDR1 LNHDA, CDR2 SQIVND (reference sequence). The CDR3 runs to 14 residues. Trimming cost V 1 base and J 5 bases, with 11 bases left between them. The CDR3 DNA sequence: TGTGCCAGTAGTATAGCAGGGTGGGAAACTGAAGCTTTCTTT. It translates to CASSIAGWETEAFF.

CDR3 sequence: CASRPGGPNEKLFF. In nucleotides, the CDR3 is TGTGCCAGCAGACCAGGGGGACCTAATGAAAAACTGTTTTTT. This chain connects TRBV6-5 to TRBJ1-4, with TRBD1 matching 7 bases. The CDR3 consists of 14 residues. Germline trimming cut 6 bases from V and 3 bases from J; bases unmatched to any gene: 4. Germline V lookup: CDR1 MNHEY, CDR2 SVGAGI.

The CDR3 region is CAWSRQGTSEAFF. The CDR3 nucleotides are TGTGCCTGGAGCCGACAGGGGACTTCTGAAGCTTTCTTT. The chain links TRBV30 to TRBJ1-1, with 8 bases lining up with TRBD1. The trim removed 3 bases at V and 6 bases at J, leaving 6 bases unmatched. Looked up from germline, CDR1 is GTSNPN and CDR2 is SVGIG (reference sequence). There are 13 residues in the CDR3.

V is TRBV27 and J is TRBJ2-4, with D possibly being TRBD1 (7 bases). The V gene's germline CDR1 is MNHEY and CDR2 SMNVEV (reference sequence). The CDR3 sequence is 15 residues long. The V end was cut by 8 bases, the J end by 8 bases, with 22 bases between. CDR3 amino acids: CASGAPGGILHIQYF. As DNA, the CDR3 is TGTGCCAGCGGGGCCCCAGGGGGGATATTGCACATTCAGTACTTC.

This clone was counted only a few times. This rearrangement joins TRBV19 to TRBJ1-2, with D unclear. This CDR3 has 14 amino acids. Germline loops: CDR1 LNHDA, CDR2 SQIVND (reference sequence). Deletions cut 3 bases from V and 4 bases from J, with 12 bases between. CDR3 residues: CASSIPAAGYGYTF. The DNA for the CDR3 is TGTGCCAGTAGTATCCCGGCGGCGGGCTATGGCTACACCTTC. The variable domain in full, with the rest retrieved from reference TRBV19 and TRBJ1-2, is DGGITQSPKYLFRKEGQNVTLSCEQNLNHDAMYWYRQDPGQGLRLIYYSQIVNDFQKGDIAEGYSVSREKKESFPLTVTSAQKNPTAFYLCASSIPAAGYGYTFGSGTRLTVV.

The chain joins TRBV4-3 to TRBJ1-2, with 12 bases lining up with TRBD1. Germline trimming cut 3 bases from V and 4 bases from J; bases unmatched to any gene: 3. The CDR3 has 15 residues. The germline gives CDR1 LGHNA, CDR2 YSLEER. Here the CDR3 reads CASSQPGQGAYGYTF. CDR3 in DNA: TGCGCCAGCAGCCAGCCGGGACAGGGGGCCTATGGCTACACCTTC.

The V call is TRBV5-6, the J call TRBJ2-7; D may be TRBD2 (6 bases). The germline gives CDR1 SGHDT, CDR2 YYEEEE. Trimming took 0 bases from V and 3 from J, leaving 16 bases between them. The length of the CDR3 is 16 residues. CDR3 loop: CASSLGRTTTIYEQYF. The CDR3 DNA reads as TGTGCCAGCAGCTTGGGACGGACTACTACAATCTACGAGCAGTACTTC.

The J gene is TRBJ2-1, the V gene TRBV10-2; 12 bases are shared with TRBD2. Germline V gives CDR1 WSHSY, CDR2 SAAADI. The CDR3 extends over 14 amino acids. V trimming: 7 bases; J trimming: 6 bases; junction bases outside the gene matches: 4. The DNA for the CDR3 is TGCGCCAGCATCCTAGCGGGAGGGCCCAATGAGCAGTTCTTC. Protein sequence: CASILAGGPNEQFF.

The V gene is TRBV5-1, the J gene TRBJ2-3; no reliable D call. The CDR3 totals 14 residues. Trimming shortened V by 4 bases and J by 1 base, and 10 bases separated the two germline ends. Germline CDR1 and CDR2: SGHRS and YFSETQ. The CDR3 nucleotides read TGCGCCAGCAGCGCTGGTCGAGGCACAGATACGCAGTATTTT. Translation gives CASSAGRGTDTQYF.

The chain links TRBV18 to TRBJ1-2; 9 positions agree with TRBD1. There are 14 residues in the CDR3. Germline V lookup: CDR1 KGHSH, CDR2 LQKENI. Losses at the gene ends were 4 bases for V and 5 bases for J; bases not matched to a gene: 5. CDR3: CASSLGTGNYGYTF. Written as DNA, the CDR3 is TGTGCCAGCTCACTCGGGACAGGGAATTATGGCTACACCTTC.

The chain uses TRBV7-2 and TRBJ2-1, with 7 nucleotides matching TRBD2. The CDR3 consists of 14 residues. Losses at the gene ends were 2 bases for V and 2 bases for J; bases not matched to a gene: 0. Germline lookup yields CDR1 SGHTA and CDR2 FQGNSA. The CDR3 spells CASSLLAAYNEQFF. The DNA of the CDR3 is TGTGCCAGCAGCTTACTAGCGGCCTACAATGAGCAGTTCTTC.

The CDR3 spells CASRSGQGYEQYF. CDR3 coding DNA: TGTGCCAGTAGGAGCGGGCAGGGCTACGAGCAGTACTTC. The chain recombines TRBV19 with TRBJ2-7; the D gene is possibly TRBD2 (6 bases). Germline V gives CDR1 LNHDA, CDR2 SQIVND (reference sequence). There are 13 residues in the CDR3. Trimming removed 6 bases from V and 3 bases from J, with 12 bases in between.

The chain employs TRBV5-6 and TRBJ2-3; 8 nucleotides match TRBD2. The CDR3 is 15 amino acids. Trimming took 2 bases from V and 2 from J; bases not matched to a gene: 4. Germline lookup yields CDR1 SGHDT and CDR2 YYEEEE. Written as DNA, the CDR3 is TGTGCCAGCAGCTTATACGGGGGGGTCACAGATACGCAGTATTTT. Its protein is CASSLYGGVTDTQYF.